This passage covers 8 T cell receptor beta chains from one sample sequenced in a study of T cell repertoires in cytomegalovirus infection. TCRdb independently ran MiXCR on the reads; one entry per CDR3 protein. Altogether roughly 800,000 distinct CDR3 sequences are present, approximately 32% being singletons, with the ten largest covering around 12%. Antigens for these TCRs are unknown. Sequences were derived from cultured CD8+ T cells from PBMCs, sampled from culture after CMV antigen stimulation. Receptor source: a human donor in good health (CMV status not recorded). Some clones in this sample may be carry-over from other donors' samples.

The table lists this clonotype with a count of one. V and J are TRBV23-1 and TRBJ2-1, with D perhaps TRBD1 (5 bases). TRBV23-1 is sorted into the ORF group, with uncertain function. The CDR3 consists of 18 residues. Trimming took 2 bases from V and 0 from J, leaving 17 bases between them. CDR3 DNA: TGCGCCAGCAGTCAACGGCAGGGAACTTCGAGCTCCTACAATGAGCAGTTCTTC. Its translation: CASSQRQGTSSSYNEQFF.

This chain joins TRBV14 and TRBJ1-2, with no clear D. The V end lost 1 base, the J end lost 8 bases, and 14 bases lay between the germline ends. There are 14 residues in the CDR3. The germline V gene has CDR1 SGHDN and CDR2 FVKESK. In DNA, the CDR3 is TGTGCCAGCAGCCAAGTAGACCGGGTGCAGGGCTACACCTTC. It encodes CASSQVDRVQGYTF.

This clonotype was picked up one time. This sequence joins TRBV20-1 and TRBJ1-5, with TRBD1 as a possible D gene (5 bases). The germline V gene encodes CDR1 DFQATT and CDR2 SNEGSKA (reference sequence). The ends were cut back, 4 bases at V and 3 bases at J, with 16 bases in the middle. The length of the CDR3 is 15 residues. CDR3 bases: TGCAGTGCTATCCGACAGAAGGGGCTCAATCAGCCCCAGCATTTT. This encodes CSAIRQKGLNQPQHF.

In this sample, this clonotype turned up many times. The genes are TRBV7-6 and TRBJ1-3; tentatively, D is TRBD1 (6 bases). CDR3 length equals 16 residues. Germline V gene lookup returns CDR1 SGHVS and CDR2 FNYEAQ. V lost 4 bases and J lost 0, with 13 bases in between. The CDR3: CASSSEGGSSGNTIYF. CDR3 DNA: TGTGCCAGCAGCTCGGAGGGGGGAAGCTCTGGAAACACCATATATTTT.

This clonotype was counted a few times. This chain uses TRBV4-3 with TRBJ2-1; 12 nucleotides line up with TRBD2. The germline V gene has CDR1 LGHNA and CDR2 YSLEER. The CDR3 sequence is 16 residues long. J lost 9 bases, V lost 0 bases, and 6 bases had no gene match. The CDR3 reads CASSQEELAGGSEQFF. In DNA form, the CDR3 reads TGCGCCAGCAGCCAAGAGGAACTAGCGGGGGGTAGTGAGCAGTTCTTC.

This chain joins TRBV10-3 and TRBJ2-7; 7 bases are shared with TRBD1. This CDR3 contains 13 residues. V lost 9 bases to trimming and J lost 0 bases; unmatched junction nucleotides: 5. Looked up from germline, CDR1 is ENHRY and CDR2 is SYGVKD. This CDR3 is CAIGTESSYEQYV. CDR3 nucleotides: TGTGCCATTGGGACAGAGAGCTCCTACGAGCAGTACGTC.

This chain joins TRBV7-2 and TRBJ2-5; D possibly matches TRBD1 or TRBD2 (6 bases each). The CDR3 length is 16 residues. The germline V and J ends were trimmed by 3 bases and 5 bases, with 19 bases remaining between them. CDR1 and CDR2 from the germline V gene are SGHTA and FQGNSA. The chain's CDR3 is CASSFPGGPNGETQYF. In DNA form, the CDR3 reads TGTGCCAGCAGCTTCCCCGGGGGCCCGAACGGGGAGACCCAGTACTTC.

This clonotype showed up just a few times. The chain couples TRBV24-1 to TRBJ2-3; D unclear. This CDR3 is 14 amino acids long. CDR1 is KGHDR, CDR2 SFDVKD, per germline. The V and J ends lost 0 bases and 4 bases respectively, with 7 bases between them. CDR3 coding DNA: TGTGCCACCAGTGATTTGAAGGGTGCAGATACGCAGTATTTT. Encoded protein: CATSDLKGADTQYF.